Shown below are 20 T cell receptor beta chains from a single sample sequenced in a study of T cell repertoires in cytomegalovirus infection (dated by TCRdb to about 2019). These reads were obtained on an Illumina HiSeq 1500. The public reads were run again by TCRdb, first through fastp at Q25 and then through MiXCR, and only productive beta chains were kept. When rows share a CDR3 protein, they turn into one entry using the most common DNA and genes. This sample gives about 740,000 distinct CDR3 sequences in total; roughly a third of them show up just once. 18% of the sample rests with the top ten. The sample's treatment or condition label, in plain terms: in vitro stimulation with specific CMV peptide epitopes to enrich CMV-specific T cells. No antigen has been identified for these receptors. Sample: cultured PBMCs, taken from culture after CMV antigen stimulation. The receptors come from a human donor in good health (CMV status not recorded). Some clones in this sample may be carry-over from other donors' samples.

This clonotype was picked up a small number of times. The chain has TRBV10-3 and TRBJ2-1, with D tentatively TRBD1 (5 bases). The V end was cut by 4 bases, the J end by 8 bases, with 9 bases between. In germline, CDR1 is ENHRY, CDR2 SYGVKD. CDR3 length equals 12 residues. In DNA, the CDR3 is TGTGCCATCAGTGCAGGGTCGGATGAGCAGTTCTTC. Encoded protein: CAISAGSDEQFF.

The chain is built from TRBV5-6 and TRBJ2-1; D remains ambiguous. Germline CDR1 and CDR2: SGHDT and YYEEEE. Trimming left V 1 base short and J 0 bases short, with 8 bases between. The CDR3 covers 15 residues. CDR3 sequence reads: CASSLFRGSYNEQFF. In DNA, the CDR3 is TGTGCCAGCAGCTTGTTTCGCGGCTCCTACAATGAGCAGTTCTTC.

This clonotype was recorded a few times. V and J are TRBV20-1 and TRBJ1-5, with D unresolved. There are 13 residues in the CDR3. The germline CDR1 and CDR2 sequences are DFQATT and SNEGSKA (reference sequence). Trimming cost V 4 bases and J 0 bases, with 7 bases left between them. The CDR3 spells CSATRYSNQPQHF. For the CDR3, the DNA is TGCAGTGCTACCCGATATAGCAATCAGCCCCAGCATTTT.

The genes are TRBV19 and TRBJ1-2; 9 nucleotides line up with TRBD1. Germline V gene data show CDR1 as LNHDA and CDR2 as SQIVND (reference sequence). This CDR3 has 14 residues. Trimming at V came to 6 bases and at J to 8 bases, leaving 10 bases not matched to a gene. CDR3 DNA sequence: TGTGCCAGTAGACGGACAGGGGAAAACCGCGGCTACACCTTC. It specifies CASRRTGENRGYTF.

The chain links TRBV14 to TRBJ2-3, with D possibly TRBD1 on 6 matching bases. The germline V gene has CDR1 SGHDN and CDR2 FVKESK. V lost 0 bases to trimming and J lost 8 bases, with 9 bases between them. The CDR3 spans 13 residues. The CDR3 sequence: CASSQETGRTQYF. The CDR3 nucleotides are TGTGCCAGCAGCCAAGAAACAGGGCGTACGCAGTATTTT.

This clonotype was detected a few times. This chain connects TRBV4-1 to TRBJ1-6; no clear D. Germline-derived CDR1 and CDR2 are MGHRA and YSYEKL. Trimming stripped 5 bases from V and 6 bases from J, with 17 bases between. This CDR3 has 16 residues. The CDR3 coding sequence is TGCGCCAGCAGCTACCAGCTAACCAGCTTTAATTCACCCCTCCACTTT. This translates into CASSYQLTSFNSPLHF.

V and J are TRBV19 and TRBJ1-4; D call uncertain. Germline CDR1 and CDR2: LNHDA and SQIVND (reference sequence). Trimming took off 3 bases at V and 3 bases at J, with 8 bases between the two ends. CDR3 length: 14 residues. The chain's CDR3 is CASSIRLANEKLFF. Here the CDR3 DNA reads TGTGCCAGTAGTATCCGACTTGCTAATGAAAAACTGTTTTTT.

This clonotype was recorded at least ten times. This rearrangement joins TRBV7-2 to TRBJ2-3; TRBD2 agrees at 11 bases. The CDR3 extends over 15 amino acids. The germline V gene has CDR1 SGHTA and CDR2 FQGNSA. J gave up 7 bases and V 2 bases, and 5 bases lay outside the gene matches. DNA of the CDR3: TGTGCCAGCAGCTTAACTAGCGGGGGACCAAATACGCAGTATTTT. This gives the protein CASSLTSGGPNTQYF.

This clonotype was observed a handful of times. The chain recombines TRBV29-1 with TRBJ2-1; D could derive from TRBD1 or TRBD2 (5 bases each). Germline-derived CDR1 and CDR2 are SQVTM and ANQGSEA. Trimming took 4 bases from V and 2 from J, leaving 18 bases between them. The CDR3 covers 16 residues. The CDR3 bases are TGCAGCGTTGTTGTCCGATGGGGGTCCCCCTACAATGAGCAGTTCTTC. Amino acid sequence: CSVVVRWGSPYNEQFF.

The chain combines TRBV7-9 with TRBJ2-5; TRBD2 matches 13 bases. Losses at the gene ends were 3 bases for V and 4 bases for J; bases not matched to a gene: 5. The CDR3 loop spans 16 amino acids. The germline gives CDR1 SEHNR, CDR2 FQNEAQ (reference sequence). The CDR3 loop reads CASSFGLAGVSETQYF. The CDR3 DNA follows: TGTGCCAGCAGCTTTGGACTAGCGGGAGTATCAGAGACCCAGTACTTC.

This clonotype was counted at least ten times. Here the CDR3 DNA reads TGTGCCAGCAGCTCAAGGACCCTTATATTAGGAAACTATGGCTACACCTTC. Translated: CASSSRTLILGNYGYTF. The rearrangement joins TRBV7-2 to TRBJ1-2; D not certain. Trimming removed 4 bases at V and 2 bases at J, with 20 bases between. This CDR3 has 17 residues. Per germline, CDR1 SGHTA and CDR2 FQGNSA. Full variable domain (rest looked up from reference TRBV7-2 and TRBJ1-2): GAGVSQSPSNKVTEKGKDVELRCDPISGHTALYWYRQSLGQGLEFLIYFQGNSAPDKSGLPSDRFSAERTGGSVSTLTIQRTQQEDSAVYLCASSSRTLILGNYGYTFGSGTRLTVV.

Here the CDR3 DNA reads TGCAGTGCTAGAGTTCGGGACAGGGCCTACGAGCAGTACTTC. It specifies CSARVRDRAYEQYF. The chain combines TRBV20-1 with TRBJ2-7; 9 bases are a match to TRBD1. Germline V gene sequence: CDR1 DFQATT, CDR2 SNEGSKA (reference sequence). Losses at the gene ends were 1 base for V and 2 bases for J; bases not matched to a gene: 3. The length of the CDR3 is 14 residues.

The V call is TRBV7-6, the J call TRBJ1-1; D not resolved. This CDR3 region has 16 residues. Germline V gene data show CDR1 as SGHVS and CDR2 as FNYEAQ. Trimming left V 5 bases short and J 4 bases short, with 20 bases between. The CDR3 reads CASSETGFPTATEAFF. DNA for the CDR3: TGTGCCAGCAGCGAGACGGGATTTCCAACGGCCACTGAAGCTTTCTTT.

CDR3 residues: CASSQVSGTSNSPLHF. The CDR3 region has the DNA TGCGCCAGCAGCCAAGTCTCTGGGACTTCCAATTCACCCCTCCACTTT. The chain has TRBV4-3 and TRBJ1-6; maybe TRBD1 (5 bases). Germline lookup yields CDR1 LGHNA and CDR2 YSLEER. With 1 base removed from V and 7 bases from J, the gap between germline ends came to 14 bases. The CDR3 covers 16 residues.

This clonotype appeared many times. The CDR3, as DNA: TGTGCCAGAGGGACGGTTGGGGCCAACGTCCTGACTTTC. Residues: CARGTVGANVLTF. This chain links TRBV7-2 with TRBJ2-6; D could derive from TRBD1 or TRBD2 (5 bases each). Trimming left V 9 bases short and J 3 bases short, with 9 bases between. Per the germline V gene, CDR1 is SGHTA and CDR2 is FQGNSA. The CDR3 runs 13 residues.

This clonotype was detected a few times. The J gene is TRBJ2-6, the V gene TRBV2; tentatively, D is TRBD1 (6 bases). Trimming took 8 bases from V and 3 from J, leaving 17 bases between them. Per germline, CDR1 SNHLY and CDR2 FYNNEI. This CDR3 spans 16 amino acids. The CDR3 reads CASVSRTAHGANVLTF. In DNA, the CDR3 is TGTGCCAGCGTCTCCAGGACAGCGCATGGGGCCAACGTCCTGACTTTC.

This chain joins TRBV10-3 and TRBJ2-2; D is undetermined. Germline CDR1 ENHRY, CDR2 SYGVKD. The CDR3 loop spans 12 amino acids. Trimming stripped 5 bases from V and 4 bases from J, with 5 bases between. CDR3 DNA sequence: TGTGCCATCAGTAGTCCCACCGGGGAGCTGTTTTTT. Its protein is CAISSPTGELFF.

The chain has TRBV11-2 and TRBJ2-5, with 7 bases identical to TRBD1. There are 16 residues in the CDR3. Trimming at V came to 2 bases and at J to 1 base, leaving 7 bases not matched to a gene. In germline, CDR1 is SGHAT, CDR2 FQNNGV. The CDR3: CASSLMDGTVQETQYF. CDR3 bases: TGTGCCAGCAGCTTAATGGATGGGACAGTCCAAGAGACCCAGTACTTC. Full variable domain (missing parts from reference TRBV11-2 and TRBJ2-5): EAGVAQSPRYKIIEKRQSVAFWCNPISGHATLYWYQQILGQGPKLLIQFQNNGVVDDSQLPKDRFSAERLKGVDSTLKIQPAKLEDSAVYLCASSLMDGTVQETQYFGPGTRLLVL.

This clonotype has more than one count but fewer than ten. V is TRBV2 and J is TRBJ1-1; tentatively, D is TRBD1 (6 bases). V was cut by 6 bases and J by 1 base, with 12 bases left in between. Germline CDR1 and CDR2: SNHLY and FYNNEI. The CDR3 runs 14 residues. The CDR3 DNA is TGTGCCAGCAGCGTACAGGGTGGGAACACTGAAGCTTTCTTT. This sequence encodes CASSVQGGNTEAFF. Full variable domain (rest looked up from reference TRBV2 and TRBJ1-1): EPEVTQTPSHQVTQMGQEVILRCVPISNHLYFYWYRQILGQKVEFLVSFYNNEISEKSEIFDDQFSVERPDGSNFTLKIRSTKLEDSAMYFCASSVQGGNTEAFFGQGTRLTVV.

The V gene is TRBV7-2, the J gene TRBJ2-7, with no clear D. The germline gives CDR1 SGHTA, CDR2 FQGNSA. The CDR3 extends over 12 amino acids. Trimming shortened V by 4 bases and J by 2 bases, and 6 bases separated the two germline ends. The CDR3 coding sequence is TGTGCCAGCAGCTGGGTCACCTACGAGCAGTACTTC. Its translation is CASSWVTYEQYF.